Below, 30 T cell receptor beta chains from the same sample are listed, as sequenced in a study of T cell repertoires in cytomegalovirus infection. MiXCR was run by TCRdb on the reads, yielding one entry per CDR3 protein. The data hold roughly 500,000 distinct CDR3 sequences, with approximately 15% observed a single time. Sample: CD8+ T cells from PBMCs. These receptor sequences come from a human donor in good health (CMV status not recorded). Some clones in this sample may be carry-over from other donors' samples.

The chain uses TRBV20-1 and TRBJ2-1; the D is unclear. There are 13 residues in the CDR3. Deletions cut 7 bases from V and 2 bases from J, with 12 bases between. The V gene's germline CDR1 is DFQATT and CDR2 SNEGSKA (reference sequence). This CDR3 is CSGLMSTYNEQFF. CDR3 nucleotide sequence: TGCAGTGGACTCATGAGCACCTACAATGAGCAGTTCTTC.

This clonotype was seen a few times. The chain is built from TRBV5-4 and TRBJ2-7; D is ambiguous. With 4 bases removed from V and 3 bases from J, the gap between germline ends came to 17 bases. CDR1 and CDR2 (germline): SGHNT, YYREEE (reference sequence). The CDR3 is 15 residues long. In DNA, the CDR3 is TGTGCCAGCAGCAACCCCGACATGAGCTACTACGAGCAGTACTTC. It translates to CASSNPDMSYYEQYF. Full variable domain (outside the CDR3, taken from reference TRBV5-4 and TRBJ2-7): ETGVTQSPTHLIKTRGQQVTLRCSSQSGHNTVSWYQQALGQGPQFIFQYYREEENGRGNFPPRFSGLQFPNYSSELNVNALELDDSALYLCASSNPDMSYYEQYFGPGTRLTVT.

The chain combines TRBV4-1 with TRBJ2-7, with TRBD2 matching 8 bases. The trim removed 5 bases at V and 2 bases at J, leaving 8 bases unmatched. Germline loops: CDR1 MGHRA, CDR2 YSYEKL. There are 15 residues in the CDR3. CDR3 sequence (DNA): TGCGCCAGCAGCACCGTAGCGGGAATCACCTACGAGCAGTACTTC. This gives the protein CASSTVAGITYEQYF.

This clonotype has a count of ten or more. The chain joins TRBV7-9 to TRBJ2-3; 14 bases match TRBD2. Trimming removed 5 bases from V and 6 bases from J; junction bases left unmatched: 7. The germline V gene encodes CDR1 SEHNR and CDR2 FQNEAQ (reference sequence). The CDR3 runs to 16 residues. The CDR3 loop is CASSPKGLAGVDTQYF. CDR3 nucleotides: TGTGCCAGCAGCCCTAAGGGACTAGCGGGAGTGGATACGCAGTATTTT.

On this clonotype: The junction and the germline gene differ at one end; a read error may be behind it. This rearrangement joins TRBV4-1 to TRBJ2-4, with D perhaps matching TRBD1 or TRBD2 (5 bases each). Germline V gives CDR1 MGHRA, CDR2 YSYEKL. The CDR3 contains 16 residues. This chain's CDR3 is CASSQVTEGSGNIQYF. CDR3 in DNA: TGTGCCAGCAGCCAAGTCACCGAGGGGTCTGGTAACATTCAGTACTTC.

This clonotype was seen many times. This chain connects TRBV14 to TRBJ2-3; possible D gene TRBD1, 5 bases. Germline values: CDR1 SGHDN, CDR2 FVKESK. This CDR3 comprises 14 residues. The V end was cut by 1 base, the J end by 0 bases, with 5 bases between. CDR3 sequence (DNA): TGTGCCAGCAGCCAAGCAGGGAGCACAGATACGCAGTATTTT. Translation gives CASSQAGSTDTQYF.

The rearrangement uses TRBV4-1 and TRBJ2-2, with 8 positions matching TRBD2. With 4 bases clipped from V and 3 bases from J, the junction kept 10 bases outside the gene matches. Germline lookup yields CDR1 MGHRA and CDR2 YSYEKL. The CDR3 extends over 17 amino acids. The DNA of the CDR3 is TGCGCCAGCAGCCTACCGACTAGCGCCTCGGACACCGGGGAGCTGTTTTTT. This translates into CASSLPTSASDTGELFF.

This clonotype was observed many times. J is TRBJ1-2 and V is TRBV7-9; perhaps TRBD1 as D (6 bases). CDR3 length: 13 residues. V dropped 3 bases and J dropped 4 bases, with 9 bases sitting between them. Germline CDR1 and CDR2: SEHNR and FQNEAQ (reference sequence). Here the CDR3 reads CASSFGGPYGYTF. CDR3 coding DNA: TGTGCCAGCAGCTTCGGGGGGCCCTATGGCTACACCTTC. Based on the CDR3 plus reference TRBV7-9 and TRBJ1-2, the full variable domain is DTGVSQNPRHKITKRGQNVTFRCDPISEHNRLYWYRQTLGQGPEFLTYFQNEAQLEKSRLLSDRFSAERPKGSFSTLEIQRTEQGDSAMYLCASSFGGPYGYTFGSGTRLTVV.

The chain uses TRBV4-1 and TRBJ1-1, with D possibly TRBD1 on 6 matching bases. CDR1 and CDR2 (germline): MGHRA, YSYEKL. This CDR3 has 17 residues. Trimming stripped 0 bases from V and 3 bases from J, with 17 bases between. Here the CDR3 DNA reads TGCGCCAGCAGCCAAGAAGGCGGGGGCGCGGGGTACACTGAAGCTTTCTTT. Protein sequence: CASSQEGGGAGYTEAFF.

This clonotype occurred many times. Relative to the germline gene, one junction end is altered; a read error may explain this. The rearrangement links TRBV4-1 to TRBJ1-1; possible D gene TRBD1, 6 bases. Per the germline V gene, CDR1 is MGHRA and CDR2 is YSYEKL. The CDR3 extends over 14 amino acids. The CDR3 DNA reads TGTGCCAGCAGCCAAGCGACAGGTCGCGCCTTTGACTTCTTT. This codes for CASSQATGRAFDFF.

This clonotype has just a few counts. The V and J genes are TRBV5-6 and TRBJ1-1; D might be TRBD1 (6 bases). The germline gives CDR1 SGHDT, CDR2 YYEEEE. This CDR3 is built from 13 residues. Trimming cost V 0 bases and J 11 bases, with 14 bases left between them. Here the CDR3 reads CASSLGVRGFAFF. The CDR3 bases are TGTGCCAGCAGCTTGGGGGTCAGGGGATTTGCTTTCTTT.

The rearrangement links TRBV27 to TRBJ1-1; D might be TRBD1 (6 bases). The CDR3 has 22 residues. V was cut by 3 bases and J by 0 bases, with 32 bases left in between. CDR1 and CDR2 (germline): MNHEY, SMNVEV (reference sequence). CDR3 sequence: CASSLGSLGGRDQTGMNTEAFF. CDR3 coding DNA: TGTGCCAGCAGTTTGGGCTCTCTAGGGGGGCGAGACCAAACCGGCATGAACACTGAAGCTTTCTTT.

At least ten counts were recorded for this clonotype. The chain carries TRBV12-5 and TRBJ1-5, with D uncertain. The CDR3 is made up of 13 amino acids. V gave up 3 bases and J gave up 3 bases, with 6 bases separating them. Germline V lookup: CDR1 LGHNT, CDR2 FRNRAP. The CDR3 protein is CASGLGANQPQHF. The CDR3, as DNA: TGTGCTAGTGGTTTAGGAGCCAATCAGCCCCAGCATTTT.

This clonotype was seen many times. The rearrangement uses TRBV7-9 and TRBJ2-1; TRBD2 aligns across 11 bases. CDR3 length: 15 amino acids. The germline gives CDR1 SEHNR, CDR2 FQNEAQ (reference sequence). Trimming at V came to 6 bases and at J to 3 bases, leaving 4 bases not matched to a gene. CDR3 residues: CASRSSGGYYNEQFF. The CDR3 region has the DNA TGTGCCAGCAGGTCTAGCGGGGGGTACTACAATGAGCAGTTCTTC. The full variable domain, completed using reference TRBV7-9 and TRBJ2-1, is DTGVSQNPRHKITKRGQNVTFRCDPISEHNRLYWYRQTLGQGPEFLTYFQNEAQLEKSRLLSDRFSAERPKGSFSTLEIQRTEQGDSAMYLCASRSSGGYYNEQFFGPGTRLTVL.

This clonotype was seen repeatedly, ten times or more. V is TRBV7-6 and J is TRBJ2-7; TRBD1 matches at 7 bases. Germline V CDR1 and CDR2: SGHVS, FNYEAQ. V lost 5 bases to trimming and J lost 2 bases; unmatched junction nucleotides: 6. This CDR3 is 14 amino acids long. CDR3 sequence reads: CASSRGTEPYEQYF. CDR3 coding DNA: TGTGCCAGCAGCCGAGGGACAGAACCCTACGAGCAGTACTTC.

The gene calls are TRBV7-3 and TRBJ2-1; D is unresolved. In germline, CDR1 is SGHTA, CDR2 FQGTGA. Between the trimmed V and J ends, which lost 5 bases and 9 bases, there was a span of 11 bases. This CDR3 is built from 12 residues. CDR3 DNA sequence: TGTGCCAGCAGCCCAGAAGGAAGTGAGCAGTTCTTC. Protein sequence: CASSPEGSEQFF.

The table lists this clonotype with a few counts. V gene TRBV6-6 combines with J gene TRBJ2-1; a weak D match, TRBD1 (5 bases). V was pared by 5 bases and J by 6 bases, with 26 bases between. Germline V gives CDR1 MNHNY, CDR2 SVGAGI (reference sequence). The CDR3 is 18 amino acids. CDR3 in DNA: TGTGCCAGCAGTAACTTGGGGCTAGATCCCCTAGTGTCCAATGAGCAGTTCTTC. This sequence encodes CASSNLGLDPLVSNEQFF.

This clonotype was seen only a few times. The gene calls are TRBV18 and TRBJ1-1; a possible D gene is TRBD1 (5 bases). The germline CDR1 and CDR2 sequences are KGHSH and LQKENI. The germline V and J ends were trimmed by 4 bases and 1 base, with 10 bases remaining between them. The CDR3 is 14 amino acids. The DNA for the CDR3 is TGTGCCAGCTCACAACCGACAGAGAACACTGAAGCTTTCTTT. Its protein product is CASSQPTENTEAFF.

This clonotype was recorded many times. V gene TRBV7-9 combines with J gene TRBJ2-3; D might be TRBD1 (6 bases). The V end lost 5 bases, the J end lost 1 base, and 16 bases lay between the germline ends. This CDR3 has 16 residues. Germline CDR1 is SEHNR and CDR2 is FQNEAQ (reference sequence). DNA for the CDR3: TGTGCCAGCAGCGCCACCAACAGGGTCGGCACAGATACGCAGTATTTT. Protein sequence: CASSATNRVGTDTQYF.

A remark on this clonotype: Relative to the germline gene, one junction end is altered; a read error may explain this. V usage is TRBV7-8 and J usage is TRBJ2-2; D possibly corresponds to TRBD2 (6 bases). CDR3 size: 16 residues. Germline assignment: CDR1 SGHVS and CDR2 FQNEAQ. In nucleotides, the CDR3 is TGTACCAGCAGCTTATATGGGAGGATGAGCACCGGGGAGCTGTTTTTT. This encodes CTSSLYGRMSTGELFF.

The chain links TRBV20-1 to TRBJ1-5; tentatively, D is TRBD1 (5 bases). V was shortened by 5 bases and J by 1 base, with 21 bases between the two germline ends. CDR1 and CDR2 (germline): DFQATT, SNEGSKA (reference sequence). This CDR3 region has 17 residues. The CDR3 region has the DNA TGCAGTGCTGTACACCTTGAAACAGGACTCAGCAATCAGCCCCAGCATTTT. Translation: CSAVHLETGLSNQPQHF.

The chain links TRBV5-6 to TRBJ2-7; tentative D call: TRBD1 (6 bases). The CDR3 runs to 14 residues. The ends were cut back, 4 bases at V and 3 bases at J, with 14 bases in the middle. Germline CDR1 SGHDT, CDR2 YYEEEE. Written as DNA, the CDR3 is TGTGCCAGCAGCCCCTGGGACACCCTCTACGAGCAGTACTTC. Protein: CASSPWDTLYEQYF. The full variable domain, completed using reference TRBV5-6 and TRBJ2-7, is DAGVTQSPTHLIKTRGQQVTLRCSPKSGHDTVSWYQQALGQGPQFIFQYYEEEERQRGNFPDRFSGHQFPNYSSELNVNALLLGDSALYLCASSPWDTLYEQYFGPGTRLTVT.

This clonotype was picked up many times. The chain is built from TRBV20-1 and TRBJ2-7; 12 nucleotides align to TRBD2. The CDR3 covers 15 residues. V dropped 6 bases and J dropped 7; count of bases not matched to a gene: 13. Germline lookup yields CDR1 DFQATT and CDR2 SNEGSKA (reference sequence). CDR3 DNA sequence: TGCAGTGCCAGTACTAGCGGGAGGCCCCTCGGGGAGCAGTACTTC. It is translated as CSASTSGRPLGEQYF.

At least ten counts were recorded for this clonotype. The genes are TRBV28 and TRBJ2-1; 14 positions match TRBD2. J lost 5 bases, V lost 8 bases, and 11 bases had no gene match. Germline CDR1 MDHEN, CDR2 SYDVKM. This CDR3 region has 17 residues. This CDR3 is CASHTRPGLAGDNEQFF. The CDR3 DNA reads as TGTGCCAGCCACACGCGCCCGGGACTAGCGGGGGACAATGAGCAGTTCTTC. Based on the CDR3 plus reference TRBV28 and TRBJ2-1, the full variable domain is DVKVTQSSRYLVKRTGEKVFLECVQDMDHENMFWYRQDPGLGLRLIYFSYDVKMKEKGDIPEGYSVSREKKERFSLILESASTNQTSMYLCASHTRPGLAGDNEQFFGPGTRLTVL.

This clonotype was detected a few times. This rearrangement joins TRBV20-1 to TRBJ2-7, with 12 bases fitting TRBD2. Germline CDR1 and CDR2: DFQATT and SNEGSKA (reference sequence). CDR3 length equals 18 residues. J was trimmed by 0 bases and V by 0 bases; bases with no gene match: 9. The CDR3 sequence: CSARDQRTSGVSSYEQYF. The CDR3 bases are TGCAGTGCTAGAGATCAAAGGACTAGCGGGGTAAGCTCCTACGAGCAGTACTTC.

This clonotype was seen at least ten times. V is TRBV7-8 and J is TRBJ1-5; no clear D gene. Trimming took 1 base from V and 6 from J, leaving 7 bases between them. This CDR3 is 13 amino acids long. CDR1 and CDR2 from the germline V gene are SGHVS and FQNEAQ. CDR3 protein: CASSLEQLQPQHF. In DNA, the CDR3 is TGTGCCAGCAGCTTAGAGCAGCTTCAGCCCCAGCATTTT.

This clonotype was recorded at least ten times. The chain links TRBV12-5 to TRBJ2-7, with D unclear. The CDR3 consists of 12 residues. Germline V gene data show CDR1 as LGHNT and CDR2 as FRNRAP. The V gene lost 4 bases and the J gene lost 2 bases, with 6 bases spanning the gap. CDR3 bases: TGTGCTAGTGGTTCCCTGCCCTACGAGCAGTACTTC. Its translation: CASGSLPYEQYF.

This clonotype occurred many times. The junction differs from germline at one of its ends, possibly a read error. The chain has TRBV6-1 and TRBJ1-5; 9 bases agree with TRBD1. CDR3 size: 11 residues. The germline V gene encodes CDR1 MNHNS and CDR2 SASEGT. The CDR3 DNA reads TGTGCCAGCAGTGAAACCCGGGACAGGGCTTTT. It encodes CASSETRDRAF.

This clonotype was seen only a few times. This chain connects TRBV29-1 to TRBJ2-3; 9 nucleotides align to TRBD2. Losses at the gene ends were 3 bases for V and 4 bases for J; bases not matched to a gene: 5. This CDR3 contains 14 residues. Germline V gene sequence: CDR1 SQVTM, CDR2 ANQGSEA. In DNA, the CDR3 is TGCAGCGTTGACTTGCGGGAGGGCTCAGATACGCAGTATTTT. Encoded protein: CSVDLREGSDTQYF.

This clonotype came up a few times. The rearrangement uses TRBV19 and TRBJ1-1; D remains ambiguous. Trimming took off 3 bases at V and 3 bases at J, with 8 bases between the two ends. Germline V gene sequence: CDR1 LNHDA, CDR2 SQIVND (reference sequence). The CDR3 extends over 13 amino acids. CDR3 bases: TGTGCCAGTAGTATCGGGCGCCACACTGAAGCTTTCTTT. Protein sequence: CASSIGRHTEAFF.